This TCR beta chain was recorded in a study of T cell responses to AZD1222 COVID-19 vaccine. Sequencing used immunoSEQ multiplex PCR; TCRdb keeps in-frame clones, though not all of them. The data contain about 180,000 clones, around 88% of them singletons. Remarks on this clone: Its cognate antigen is unknown.

Germline assignment: CDR1 MDHEN and CDR2 SYDVKM. V lost 3 bases, J lost 5 bases, and 7 bases lay in between. The CDR3 sequence is 12 residues long. Regarding the study as a whole: Repertoire collection took place solely once the T cell response had peaked.

The chain joins TRBV28 to TRBJ1-2; D ambiguous. The sequence derives from an adult who received the AZD1222 COVID-19 vaccine. The sample consisted of peripheral blood, taken 28 days after the second AZD1222 dose. The CDR3 region is CASSLDVYGYTF. In nucleotides, the CDR3 is TGTGCCAGCAGTTTGGACGTATATGGCTACACCTTC.